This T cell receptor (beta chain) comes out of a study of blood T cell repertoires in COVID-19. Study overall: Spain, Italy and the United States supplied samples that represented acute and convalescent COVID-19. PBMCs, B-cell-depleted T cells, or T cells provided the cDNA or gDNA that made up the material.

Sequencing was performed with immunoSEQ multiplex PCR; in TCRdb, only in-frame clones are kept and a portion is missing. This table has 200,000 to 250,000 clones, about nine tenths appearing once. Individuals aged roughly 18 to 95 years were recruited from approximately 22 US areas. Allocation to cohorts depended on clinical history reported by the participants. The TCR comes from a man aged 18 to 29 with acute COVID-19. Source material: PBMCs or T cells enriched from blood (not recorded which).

The CDR3 spells CASSPQPDRSNYGYTF. The DNA of the CDR3 is TGTGCCAGCAGCCCCCAACCGGACAGGTCTAACTATGGCTACACCTTC. V usage is TRBV11-1 and J usage is TRBJ1-2; 7 bases match TRBD1. The V and J ends lost 5 bases and 0 bases, in that order; junction bases with no gene match: 9. Germline V gene lookup returns CDR1 SGHAT and CDR2 FQDESV (reference sequence). The CDR3 is made up of 16 amino acids.